The present TCR beta chain was sequenced within a study of T cell repertoires in cytomegalovirus infection. This clonotype was observed at least ten times. What it binds is not known. Using its own MiXCR run on the reads, TCRdb lists one record per CDR3 protein. This table has roughly 110,000 distinct CDR3 sequences, roughly 9.1% appearing once. Unmatched junction bases numbered 8, after V lost 3 bases and J lost 6 bases. The CDR3 sequence is 14 residues long. In germline, CDR1 is SGHRS, CDR2 YFSETQ. J is TRBJ2-7 and V is TRBV5-1; 8 nucleotides line up with TRBD2. The receptor was isolated from a human donor in good health (CMV status not recorded). Some clones in this sample may be carry-over from other donors' samples. Sequencing was performed on PBMCs, sequenced either directly or after in vitro stimulation (not recorded which). The chain's CDR3 is CASSWRGAGTEQYF. CDR3 sequence (DNA): TGCGCCAGCAGCTGGCGGGGGGCAGGGACCGAGCAGTACTTC.